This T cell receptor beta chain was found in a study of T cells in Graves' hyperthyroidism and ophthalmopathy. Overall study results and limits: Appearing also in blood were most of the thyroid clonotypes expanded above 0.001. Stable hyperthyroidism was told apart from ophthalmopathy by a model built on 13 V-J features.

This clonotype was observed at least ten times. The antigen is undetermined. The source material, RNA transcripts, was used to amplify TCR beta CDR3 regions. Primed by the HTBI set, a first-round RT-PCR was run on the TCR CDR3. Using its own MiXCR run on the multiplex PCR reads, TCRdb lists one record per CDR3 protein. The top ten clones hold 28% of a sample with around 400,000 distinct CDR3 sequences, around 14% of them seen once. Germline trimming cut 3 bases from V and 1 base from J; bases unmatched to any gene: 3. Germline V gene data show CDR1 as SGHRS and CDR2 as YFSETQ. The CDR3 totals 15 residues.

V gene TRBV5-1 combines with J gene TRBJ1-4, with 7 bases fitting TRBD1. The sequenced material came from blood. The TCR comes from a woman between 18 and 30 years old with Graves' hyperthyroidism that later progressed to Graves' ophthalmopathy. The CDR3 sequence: CASSSGQITNEKLFF. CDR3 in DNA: TGCGCCAGCAGCTCGGGACAGATAACTAATGAAAAACTGTTTTTT.